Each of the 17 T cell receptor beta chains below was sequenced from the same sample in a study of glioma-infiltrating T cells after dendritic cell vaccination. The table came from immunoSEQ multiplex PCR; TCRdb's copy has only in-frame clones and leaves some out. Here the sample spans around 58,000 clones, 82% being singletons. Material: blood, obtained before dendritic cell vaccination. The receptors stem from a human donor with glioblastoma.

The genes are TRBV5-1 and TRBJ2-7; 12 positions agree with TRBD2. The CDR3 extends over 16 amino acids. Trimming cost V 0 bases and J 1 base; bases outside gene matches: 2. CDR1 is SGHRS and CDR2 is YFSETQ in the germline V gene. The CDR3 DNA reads TGCGCCAGCAGCTTGGCACTAGCGGGGGGTTCCTACGAGCAGTACTTC. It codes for CASSLALAGGSYEQYF.

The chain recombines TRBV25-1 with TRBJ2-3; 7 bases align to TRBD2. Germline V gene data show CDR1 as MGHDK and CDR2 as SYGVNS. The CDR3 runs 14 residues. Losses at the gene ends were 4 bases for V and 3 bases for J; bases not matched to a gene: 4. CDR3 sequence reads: CASSGGGITDTQYF. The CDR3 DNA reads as TGTGCCAGCAGTGGGGGGGGTATTACAGATACGCAGTATTTT.

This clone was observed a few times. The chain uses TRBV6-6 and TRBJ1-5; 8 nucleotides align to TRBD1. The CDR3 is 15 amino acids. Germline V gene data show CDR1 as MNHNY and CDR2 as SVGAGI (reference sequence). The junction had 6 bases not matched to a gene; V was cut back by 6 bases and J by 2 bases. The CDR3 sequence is CASSLDRARNQPQHF. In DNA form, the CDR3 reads TGTGCCAGCAGCCTGGACAGGGCCCGCAATCAGCCCCAGCATTTT.

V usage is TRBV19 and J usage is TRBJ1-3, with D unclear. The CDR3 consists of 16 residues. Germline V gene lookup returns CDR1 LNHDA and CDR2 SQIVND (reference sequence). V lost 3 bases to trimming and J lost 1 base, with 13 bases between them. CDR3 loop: CASSMAPHLSGNTIYF. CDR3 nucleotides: TGTGCCAGTAGTATGGCTCCCCACCTTTCTGGAAACACCATATATTTT.

Here the CDR3 DNA reads TGTGCCAGAAGCTTTATGGCCACCGAGCAGTACTTC. Protein: CARSFMATEQYF. The chain uses TRBV7-5 and TRBJ2-7; the table's D call, TRBD1, has no DNA check behind it. TRBV7-5 is designated a pseudogene. The CDR3 is made up of 12 amino acids.

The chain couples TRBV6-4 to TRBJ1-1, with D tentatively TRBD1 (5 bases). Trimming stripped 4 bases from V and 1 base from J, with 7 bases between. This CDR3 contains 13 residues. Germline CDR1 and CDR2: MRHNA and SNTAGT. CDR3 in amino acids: CASSVTANTEAFF. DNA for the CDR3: TGTGCCAGCAGTGTGACAGCGAACACTGAAGCTTTCTTT.

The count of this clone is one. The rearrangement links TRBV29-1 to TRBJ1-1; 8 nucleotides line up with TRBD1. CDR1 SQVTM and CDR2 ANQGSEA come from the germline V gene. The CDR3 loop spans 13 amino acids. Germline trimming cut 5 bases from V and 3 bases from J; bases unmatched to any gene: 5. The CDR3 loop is CSVLGQGDTEAFF. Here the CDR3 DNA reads TGCAGCGTTCTAGGACAGGGTGACACTGAAGCTTTCTTT.

The CDR3 protein is CASSSDTGTGTYEQYF. CDR3 in DNA: TGTGCCAGCAGCTCAGATACCGGGACAGGGACCTACGAGCAGTACTTC. The V and J genes are TRBV7-2 and TRBJ2-7, with 9 bases aligning to TRBD1. Losses at the gene ends were 4 bases for V and 2 bases for J; bases not matched to a gene: 9. The CDR3 sequence is 16 residues long. The germline V gene has CDR1 SGHTA and CDR2 FQGNSA.

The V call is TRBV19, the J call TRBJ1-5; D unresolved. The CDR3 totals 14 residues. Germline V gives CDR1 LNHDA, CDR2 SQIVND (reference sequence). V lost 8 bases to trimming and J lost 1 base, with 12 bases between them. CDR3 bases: TGTGCCAGTCGGAGGAGCTCGAGCAATCAGCCCCAGCATTTT. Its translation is CASRRSSSNQPQHF.

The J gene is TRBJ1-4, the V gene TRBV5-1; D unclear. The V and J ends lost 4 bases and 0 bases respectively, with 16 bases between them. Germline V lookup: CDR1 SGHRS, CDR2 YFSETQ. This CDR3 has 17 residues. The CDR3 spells CASSTGGIGPTNEKLFF. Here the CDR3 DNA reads TGCGCCAGCAGCACTGGAGGGATCGGACCAACTAATGAAAAACTGTTTTTT.

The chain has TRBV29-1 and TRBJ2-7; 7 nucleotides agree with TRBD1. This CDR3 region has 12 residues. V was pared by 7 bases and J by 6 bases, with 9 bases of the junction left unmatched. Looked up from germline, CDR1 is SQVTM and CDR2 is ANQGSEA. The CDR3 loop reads CSGGQGGVEQYF. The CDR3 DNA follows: TGCAGCGGGGGCCAAGGGGGCGTCGAGCAGTACTTC.

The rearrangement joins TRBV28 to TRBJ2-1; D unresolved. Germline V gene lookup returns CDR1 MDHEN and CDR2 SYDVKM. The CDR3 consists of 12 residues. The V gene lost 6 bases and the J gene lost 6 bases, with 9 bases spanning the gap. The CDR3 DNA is TGTGCCAGCAGCCGTACTACCAATGAGCAGTTCTTC. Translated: CASSRTTNEQFF.

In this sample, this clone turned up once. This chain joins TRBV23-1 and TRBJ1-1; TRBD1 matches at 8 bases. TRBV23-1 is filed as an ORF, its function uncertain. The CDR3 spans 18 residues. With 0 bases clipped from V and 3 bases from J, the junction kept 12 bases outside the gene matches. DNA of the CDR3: TGCGCCAGCAGTCAATCGAGGGCAGGGGGCGCAAATGACACTGAAGCTTTCTTT. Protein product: CASSQSRAGGANDTEAFF.

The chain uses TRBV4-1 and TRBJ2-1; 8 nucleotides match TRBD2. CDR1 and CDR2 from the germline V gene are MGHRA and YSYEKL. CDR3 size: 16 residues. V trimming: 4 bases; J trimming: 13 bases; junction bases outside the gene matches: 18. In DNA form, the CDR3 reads TGCGCCAGCAGCCCCAAGCATTTACGGGGGGGCCCATTCCAGTTCTTC. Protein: CASSPKHLRGGPFQFF.

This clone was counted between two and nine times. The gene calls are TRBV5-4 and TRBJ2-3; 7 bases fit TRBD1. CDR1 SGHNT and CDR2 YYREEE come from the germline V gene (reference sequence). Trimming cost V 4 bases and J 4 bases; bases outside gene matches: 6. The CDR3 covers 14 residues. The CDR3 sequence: CASSARQGSDTQYF. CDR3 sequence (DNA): TGTGCCAGCAGCGCACGACAGGGCTCAGATACGCAGTATTTT.

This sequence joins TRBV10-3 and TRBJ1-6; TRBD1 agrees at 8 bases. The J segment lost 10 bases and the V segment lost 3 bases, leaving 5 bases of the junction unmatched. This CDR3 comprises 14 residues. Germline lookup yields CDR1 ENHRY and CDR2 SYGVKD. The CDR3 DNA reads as TGTGCCATCAGTGATTCAGGGGGCGGGTCACCCCTCCACTTT. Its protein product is CAISDSGGGSPLHF.

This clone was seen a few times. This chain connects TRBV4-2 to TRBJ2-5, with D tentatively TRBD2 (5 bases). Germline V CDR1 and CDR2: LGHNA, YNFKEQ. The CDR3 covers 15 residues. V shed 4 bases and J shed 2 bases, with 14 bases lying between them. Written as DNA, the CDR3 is TGTGCCAGCAGCCCGTCTGTGGGGAGTCAAGAGACCCAGTACTTC. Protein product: CASSPSVGSQETQYF.